This T cell receptor (beta chain) was found in a study of blood T cells in healthy people across ages. Combining a sample-barcoded 5' primer with a J-beta primer mix, a second PCR ran for 7 to 11 cycles. Each CDR3 protein is one row after TCRdb ran MiXCR on the 5' RACE reads. The data hold over 1,500,000 distinct CDR3 sequences, with approximately 40% observed a single time. The study drew donors from healthy Caucasian individuals in Russia aged roughly 6 to 95. Remarks on this clonotype: Its antigen is currently unknown.

Notes on the study in general: Shifts in expanded clonotypes may have been confounded by donor CMV status, which was unknown. Strong correlation existed between TCR beta diversity and naive T cell percentage.

Sequencing was done on a sample of blood. The TCR comes from a human donor in good health.

The CDR3 DNA follows: TGTGCCAGCAGCTCCCAGGGGGTTTCGGCAGATACGCAGTATTTT. Its translation is CASSSQGVSADTQYF. The chain links TRBV12-3 or TRBV12-4 to TRBJ2-3, with TRBD1 identical over 7 bases. The CDR3 has 15 residues. V was pared by 6 bases and J by 4 bases, with 10 bases of the junction left unmatched.